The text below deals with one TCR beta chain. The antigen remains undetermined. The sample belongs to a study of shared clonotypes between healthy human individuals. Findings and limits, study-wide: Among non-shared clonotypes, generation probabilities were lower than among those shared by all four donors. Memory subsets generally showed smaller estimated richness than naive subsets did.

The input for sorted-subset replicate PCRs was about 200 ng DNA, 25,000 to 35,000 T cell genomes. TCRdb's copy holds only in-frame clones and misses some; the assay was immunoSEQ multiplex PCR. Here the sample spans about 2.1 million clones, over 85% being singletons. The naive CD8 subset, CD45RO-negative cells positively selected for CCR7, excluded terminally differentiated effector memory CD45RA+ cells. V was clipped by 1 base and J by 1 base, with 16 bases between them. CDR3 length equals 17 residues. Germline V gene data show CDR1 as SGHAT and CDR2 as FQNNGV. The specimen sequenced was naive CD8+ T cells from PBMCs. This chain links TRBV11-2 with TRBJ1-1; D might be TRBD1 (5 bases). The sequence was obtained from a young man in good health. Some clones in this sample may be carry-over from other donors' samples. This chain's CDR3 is CASSLGRAGHQNTEAFF. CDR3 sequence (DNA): TGTGCCAGCAGCTTAGGTAGGGCAGGGCACCAGAACACTGAAGCTTTCTTT.